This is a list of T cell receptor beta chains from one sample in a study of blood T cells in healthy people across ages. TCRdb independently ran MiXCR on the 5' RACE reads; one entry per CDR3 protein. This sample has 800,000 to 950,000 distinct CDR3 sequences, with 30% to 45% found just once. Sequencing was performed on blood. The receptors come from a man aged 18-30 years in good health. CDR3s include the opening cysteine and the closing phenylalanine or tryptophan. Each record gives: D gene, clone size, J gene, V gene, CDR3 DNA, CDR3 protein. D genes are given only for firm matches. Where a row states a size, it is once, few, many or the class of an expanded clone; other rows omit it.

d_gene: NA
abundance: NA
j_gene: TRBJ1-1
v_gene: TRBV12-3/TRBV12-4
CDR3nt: TGTGCCAGCAGTAACAGGGAGGGCATGGGAGCTTTCTTT
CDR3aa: CASSNREGMGAFF

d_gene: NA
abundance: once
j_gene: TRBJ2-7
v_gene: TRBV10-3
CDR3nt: TGTGCCATCATGGAAACGGGATCCTACGAGCAGTACTTC
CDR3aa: CAIMETGSYEQYF

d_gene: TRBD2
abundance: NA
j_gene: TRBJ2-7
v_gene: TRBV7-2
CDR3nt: TGTGCCAGCAGCTTAAGCGGGAGTGTCGGCGAGCAGTACTTC
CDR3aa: CASSLSGSVGEQYF

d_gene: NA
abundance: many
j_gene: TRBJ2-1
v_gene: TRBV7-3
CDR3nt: TGTGCCAGCAGCGACCTCCTCGGGAATGAGCAGTTCTTC
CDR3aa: CASSDLLGNEQFF

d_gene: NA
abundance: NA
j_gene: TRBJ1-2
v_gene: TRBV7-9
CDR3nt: TGTGCCAGCAGCTCCGACAGGAAGAACTATGACTACACCTTC
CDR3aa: CASSSDRKNYDYTF

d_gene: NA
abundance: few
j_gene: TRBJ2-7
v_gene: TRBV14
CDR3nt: TGTGCCAGCAGCCAATTTGAGGCCTACGAGCAGTACTTC
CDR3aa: CASSQFEAYEQYF

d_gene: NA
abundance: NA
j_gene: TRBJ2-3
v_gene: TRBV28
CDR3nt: TGTGCCAGCAGTTTAGGAGAAGCCGGCACAGATACGCAGTATTTT
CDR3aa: CASSLGEAGTDTQYF

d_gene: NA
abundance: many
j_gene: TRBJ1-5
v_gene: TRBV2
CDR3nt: TGTGCCAGCAGCCCGGACGGGGTCAATCAGCCCCAGCATTTT
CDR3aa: CASSPDGVNQPQHF

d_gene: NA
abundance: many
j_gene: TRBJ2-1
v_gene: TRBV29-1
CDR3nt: TGCAGCGTTGAAGATATAAGGGGGACCGAGCAGTTCTTC
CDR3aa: CSVEDIRGTEQFF

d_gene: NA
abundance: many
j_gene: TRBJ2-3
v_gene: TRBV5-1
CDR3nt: TGCGCCAGCAGCGTCGACGTGGAGACAGATACGCAGTATTTT
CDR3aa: CASSVDVETDTQYF

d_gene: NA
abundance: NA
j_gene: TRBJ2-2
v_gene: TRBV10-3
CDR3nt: TGTGCCACCTCCCTTAACACCGGGGAGCTGTTTTTT
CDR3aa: CATSLNTGELFF

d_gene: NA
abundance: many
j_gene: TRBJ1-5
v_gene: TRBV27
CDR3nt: TGTGCCAGCAGTTTTTCTGATAGCAATCAGCCCCAGCATTTT
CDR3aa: CASSFSDSNQPQHF

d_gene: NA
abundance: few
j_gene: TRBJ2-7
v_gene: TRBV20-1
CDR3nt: TGCAGTGCTAGAGAAGTAGGAGGACAGAATGAGCAGTACTTC
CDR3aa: CSAREVGGQNEQYF

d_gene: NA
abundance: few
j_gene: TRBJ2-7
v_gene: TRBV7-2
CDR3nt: TGTGCCAGCAGCTTAGGGGGGACTCCCTACGAGCAGTACTTC
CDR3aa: CASSLGGTPYEQYF

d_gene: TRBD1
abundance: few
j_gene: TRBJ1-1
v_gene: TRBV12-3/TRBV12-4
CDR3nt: TGTGCCAGCAGGACAGGGGGCATTATGAACACTGAAGCTTTCTTT
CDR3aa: CASRTGGIMNTEAFF

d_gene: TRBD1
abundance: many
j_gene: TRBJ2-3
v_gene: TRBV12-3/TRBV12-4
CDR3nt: TGTGCCAGCAGTTCCAGACAGGGCTGGGGAGATACGCAGTATTTT
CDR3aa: CASSSRQGWGDTQYF

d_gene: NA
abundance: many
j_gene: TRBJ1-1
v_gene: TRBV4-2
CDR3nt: TGCGCCAGCAGCCAAGATACGGGGAACACTGAAGCTTTCTTT
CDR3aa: CASSQDTGNTEAFF

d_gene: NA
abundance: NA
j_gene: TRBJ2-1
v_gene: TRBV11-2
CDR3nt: TGTGCCAGCAGCTTAGATTACGGCGAGCAGTTCTTC
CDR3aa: CASSLDYGEQFF

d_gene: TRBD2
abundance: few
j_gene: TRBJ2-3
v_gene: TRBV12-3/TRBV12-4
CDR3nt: TGTGCCAGCAGTTGGAGTAGCGGGGGAGATACGCAGTATTTT
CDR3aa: CASSWSSGGDTQYF

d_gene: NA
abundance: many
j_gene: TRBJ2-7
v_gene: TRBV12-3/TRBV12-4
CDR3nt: TGTGCCAGCAGAAACTCCTCGGGGATCCCCTACGAGCAGTACTTC
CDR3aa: CASRNSSGIPYEQYF